A selection of T cell receptor beta chains follows, all from one sample in a study of technical replicates of blood from several donors. Clones were read by immunoSEQ multiplex PCR, and TCRdb kept only the in-frame ones, dropping some. The repertoire holds more than 90,000 clones, approximately 94% seen once, with over 0.2% in the top ten. Specimen: T cells isolated from PBMCs. The source of these receptors is a human donor in good health. CDR3s leave out the opening cysteine and the closing phenylalanine or tryptophan. The order of the fields is V gene, CDR3 length, J gene, D gene, CDR3 protein. A D gene is named only where the DNA matches it firmly.

v_gene: TRBV10-1; len: 14; j_gene: TRBJ2-5; d_gene: TRBD2; CDR3aa: ASSESLGGGQETQY
v_gene: TRBV27; len: 12; j_gene: TRBJ2-1; d_gene: -; CDR3aa: ATKTGTPYNEQF
v_gene: TRBV11-1; len: 16; j_gene: TRBJ2-2; d_gene: -; CDR3aa: ASSLAMGVRGGTGELF
v_gene: TRBV4-1; len: 16; j_gene: TRBJ2-7; d_gene: -; CDR3aa: ASSQELMVGLQTYEQY
v_gene: TRBV2; len: 13; j_gene: TRBJ1-2; d_gene: -; CDR3aa: ASRRLPVRGLGYT
v_gene: TRBV28; len: 10; j_gene: TRBJ2-3; d_gene: -; CDR3aa: ASNQDTDTQY
v_gene: TRBV9; len: 12; j_gene: TRBJ2-7; d_gene: -; CDR3aa: ASSVHGELYEQY
v_gene: TRBV9; len: 12; j_gene: TRBJ1-1; d_gene: -; CDR3aa: ASSVAGRETEAF
v_gene: TRBV6-5; len: 12; j_gene: TRBJ1-2; d_gene: TRBD1; CDR3aa: ASSPGQVNYGYT
v_gene: TRBV6-1; len: 13; j_gene: TRBJ2-6; d_gene: -; CDR3aa: ASSVRSSGANVLT
v_gene: TRBV7-6; len: 13; j_gene: TRBJ2-2; d_gene: -; CDR3aa: ASSLVSGNTGELF
v_gene: TRBV5-1; len: 13; j_gene: TRBJ1-2; d_gene: -; CDR3aa: ASRTGGAGEYGYT
v_gene: TRBV29-1; len: 12; j_gene: TRBJ2-5; d_gene: TRBD1; CDR3aa: SVRVGQGQETQY
v_gene: TRBV6-1; len: 13; j_gene: TRBJ2-7; d_gene: TRBD2; CDR3aa: ASTGGATSSYEQY
v_gene: TRBV11-2; len: 14; j_gene: TRBJ2-4; d_gene: -; CDR3aa: ASSVTQGIAKNIQY
v_gene: TRBV28; len: 22; j_gene: TRBJ2-7; d_gene: -; CDR3aa: ASSSSFTGTTNMRGIILPYEQY
v_gene: TRBV12-2; len: 14; j_gene: TRBJ2-1; d_gene: -; CDR3aa: ASRPRTSGVYNEQF
v_gene: TRBV2; len: 11; j_gene: TRBJ1-4; d_gene: -; CDR3aa: ASHRERNEKLF
v_gene: TRBV14; len: 14; j_gene: TRBJ2-1; d_gene: -; CDR3aa: ASSQIDAGSYNEQF
v_gene: TRBV4-1; len: 13; j_gene: TRBJ2-7; d_gene: TRBD1; CDR3aa: ASSQPRDRVGEQY
v_gene: TRBV9; len: 14; j_gene: TRBJ2-7; d_gene: TRBD2; CDR3aa: ASSVVGSGGSYEQY
v_gene: TRBV10-3; len: 11; j_gene: TRBJ2-7; d_gene: TRBD1; CDR3aa: AISPTGGYEQY
v_gene: TRBV5-1; len: 13; j_gene: TRBJ2-5; d_gene: -; CDR3aa: ASSLWGTHQETQY
v_gene: TRBV30; len: 11; j_gene: TRBJ2-7; d_gene: -; CDR3aa: AWVPGGTYEQY
v_gene: TRBV6-5; len: 9; j_gene: TRBJ1-1; d_gene: -; CDR3aa: ASSSRSEAF
v_gene: TRBV5-1; len: 12; j_gene: TRBJ2-7; d_gene: -; CDR3aa: ASSLSTANYEQY
v_gene: TRBV5-1; len: 13; j_gene: TRBJ1-1; d_gene: TRBD1; CDR3aa: ASSLGSQGSTEAF
v_gene: TRBV19; len: 11; j_gene: TRBJ1-1; d_gene: -; CDR3aa: ASSMRSSTEAF
v_gene: TRBV10-1; len: 14; j_gene: TRBJ2-3; d_gene: TRBD2; CDR3aa: ASLEAGGPKEDTQY
v_gene: TRBV28; len: 11; j_gene: TRBJ2-1; d_gene: -; CDR3aa: ASSSGIFNEQF
v_gene: TRBV5-6; len: 12; j_gene: TRBJ1-1; d_gene: TRBD1; CDR3aa: ASSFINLDRVAF
v_gene: TRBV7-2; len: 12; j_gene: TRBJ1-4; d_gene: TRBD1; CDR3aa: ASSRDRGQGKLF
v_gene: TRBV14; len: 11; j_gene: TRBJ1-1; d_gene: -; CDR3aa: ASSQGGRTEAF
v_gene: TRBV5-4; len: 15; j_gene: TRBJ2-3; d_gene: TRBD2; CDR3aa: ASTWGGLAGNTDTQY
v_gene: TRBV15; len: 9; j_gene: TRBJ2-7; d_gene: -; CDR3aa: ATSSAYEQY
v_gene: TRBV5-1; len: 14; j_gene: TRBJ2-5; d_gene: TRBD2; CDR3aa: ASSLGLAGGEETQY
v_gene: TRBV7-9; len: 17; j_gene: TRBJ2-6; d_gene: TRBD2; CDR3aa: ASSLWSTSGSSGANVLT
v_gene: TRBV11-2; len: 12; j_gene: TRBJ1-4; d_gene: TRBD1; CDR3aa: ASEGGTVNEKLF
v_gene: TRBV9; len: 12; j_gene: TRBJ1-2; d_gene: -; CDR3aa: ASSVGSQAYGYT
v_gene: TRBV13; len: 12; j_gene: TRBJ1-6; d_gene: -; CDR3aa: ASSLQGHNSPLH
v_gene: TRBV7-9; len: 14; j_gene: TRBJ1-1; d_gene: TRBD1; CDR3aa: ASSSGTGGARTEAF
v_gene: TRBV5-1; len: 12; j_gene: TRBJ2-3; d_gene: -; CDR3aa: ASFWGTPGDTQY
v_gene: TRBV28; len: 13; j_gene: TRBJ1-2; d_gene: -; CDR3aa: ASSSFRGPNYGYT
v_gene: TRBV15; len: 11; j_gene: TRBJ2-7; d_gene: -; CDR3aa: ATSRQQGHEQY
v_gene: TRBV21-1; len: 13; j_gene: TRBJ2-7; d_gene: -; CDR3aa: ASSKARDRLYEQY
v_gene: TRBV10-3; len: 14; j_gene: TRBJ1-1; d_gene: TRBD1; CDR3aa: AIQRRQGDLNTEAF
v_gene: TRBV21-1; len: 13; j_gene: TRBJ1-1; d_gene: -; CDR3aa: ASSKVTGVGTEAF
v_gene: TRBV4-1; len: 13; j_gene: TRBJ1-2; d_gene: TRBD1; CDR3aa: ASRGQPQGGYGYT
v_gene: TRBV5-1; len: 11; j_gene: TRBJ2-7; d_gene: TRBD2; CDR3aa: ARLAGGSYEQY
v_gene: TRBV7-6; len: 13; j_gene: TRBJ2-2; d_gene: TRBD2; CDR3aa: ASSPPSGMGGELF
v_gene: TRBV5-4; len: 12; j_gene: TRBJ1-2; d_gene: -; CDR3aa: ASSLWRTGEGYT
v_gene: TRBV2; len: 13; j_gene: TRBJ2-5; d_gene: -; CDR3aa: ASSEGGASQETQY